These 31 T cell receptor beta chains came from one sample sequenced in a study of CD8+CD57+ T cells in acquired aplastic anemia. TCR beta VDJ and CDR3 profiling used genomic DNA as template. TCRdb reprocessed the reads with MiXCR, giving one entry per CDR3 protein. The sample carries roughly 130,000 distinct CDR3 sequences, around 48% recorded once. Material for sequencing was sorted CD4+, CD8+, or CD8+CD57+ T cells (not recorded which) from PBMCs. These TCRs come from a human donor in good health, serving as a control.

This clonotype was seen repeatedly, ten times or more. The chain links TRBV12-3 or TRBV12-4 to TRBJ1-1, with no clear D. Deletions cut 3 bases from V and 3 bases from J, with 20 bases between. CDR3 length: 17 residues. CDR3 bases: TGTGCCAGCAGTTTTTACGGTGGACCTACCTTGGACACTGAAGCTTTCTTT. Protein product: CASSFYGGPTLDTEAFF.

This clonotype was recorded at least ten times. The rearrangement uses TRBV4-1 and TRBJ2-4; 11 positions agree with TRBD1. The trim removed 3 bases at V and 6 bases at J, leaving 4 bases unmatched. The CDR3 extends over 15 amino acids. CDR1 is MGHRA and CDR2 is YSYEKL in the germline V gene. Here the CDR3 reads CASSQAGTGGNIQYF. DNA for the CDR3: TGCGCCAGCAGCCAGGCCGGGACAGGGGGAAACATTCAGTACTTC.

The J gene is TRBJ2-1, the V gene TRBV5-1, with 9 positions matching TRBD2. The ends lost 4 bases at V and 7 bases at J; junction bases unmatched: 12. The CDR3 is 16 residues long. Germline values: CDR1 SGHRS, CDR2 YFSETQ. The CDR3 coding sequence is TGCGCCAGCAGCGGGGACGGAGGGACTAGCATGAATGAGCAGTTCTTC. This encodes CASSGDGGTSMNEQFF.

The chain joins TRBV2 to TRBJ1-4, with TRBD1 matching 8 bases. With V trimmed by 5 bases and J by 7 bases, 9 bases remained unmatched. In germline, CDR1 is SNHLY, CDR2 FYNNEI. The CDR3 runs 15 residues. In DNA form, the CDR3 reads TGTGCCAGCAGTCGACGCCAGGGGGCTGTTGAAAAACTGTTTTTT. Protein product: CASSRRQGAVEKLFF.

V gene TRBV20-1 combines with J gene TRBJ1-6; D is ambiguous. This CDR3 has 12 residues. Germline V gene lookup returns CDR1 DFQATT and CDR2 SNEGSKA (reference sequence). Trimming took off 2 bases at V and 8 bases at J, with 7 bases between the two ends. The chain's CDR3 is CSARRADSPLHF. CDR3 bases: TGCAGTGCTAGAAGGGCCGATTCACCCCTCCACTTT.

This chain uses TRBV7-2 with TRBJ1-2; D possibly corresponds to TRBD1 (5 bases). V lost 4 bases, J lost 8 bases, and 17 bases lay in between. This CDR3 has 14 amino acids. The germline CDR1 and CDR2 sequences are SGHTA and FQGNSA. The DNA for the CDR3 is TGTGCCAGCAGCTCCTCAGGGCCCTACTGGGGCTACACCTTC. Protein sequence: CASSSSGPYWGYTF.

This clonotype was recorded many times. The J gene is TRBJ2-7, the V gene TRBV27; 10 nucleotides line up with TRBD1. J lost 6 bases, V lost 2 bases, and 7 bases had no gene match. The CDR3 consists of 15 residues. Looked up from germline, CDR1 is MNHEY and CDR2 is SMNVEV (reference sequence). Written as DNA, the CDR3 is TGTGCCAGCAGTTTAGAGGGACAGGGGAAGCGCGAGCAGTACTTC. The encoded protein is CASSLEGQGKREQYF.

This clonotype has ten or more counts. CDR3 nucleotide sequence: TGTGCCAGCAGCTTAAGCTCAGGGGGAGGCACAGATACGCAGTATTTT. Translating it yields CASSLSSGGGTDTQYF. The rearrangement links TRBV7-3 to TRBJ2-3; 7 nucleotides line up with TRBD1. The CDR3 has 16 residues. Germline lookup yields CDR1 SGHTA and CDR2 FQGTGA. V lost 1 base and J lost 1; bases outside the gene matches: 5.

In its sample, this clonotype was seen a few times. This chain links TRBV5-6 with TRBJ2-7; unclear D gene. V lost 3 bases and J 0 bases, leaving 22 bases between the germline ends. Germline V gives CDR1 SGHDT, CDR2 YYEEEE. The CDR3 is 18 amino acids. Here the CDR3 DNA reads TGTGCCAGCAGCTCTTCCATTCGGATTTGGGCCCTCTCCTACGAGCAGTACTTC. Protein: CASSSSIRIWALSYEQYF.

This clonotype showed up many times. This sequence joins TRBV6-2 or TRBV6-3 and TRBJ1-4, with D unresolved. The germline gives CDR1 MNHEY, CDR2 SVGEGT. The ends were cut back, 2 bases at V and 5 bases at J, with 9 bases in the middle. The length of the CDR3 is 14 residues. The CDR3 sequence is CASSYVGRNEKLFF. CDR3 sequence (DNA): TGTGCCAGCAGTTACGTCGGCAGAAATGAAAAACTGTTTTTT.

The chain joins TRBV11-1 to TRBJ1-1; D not resolved. Trimming removed 4 bases from V and 3 bases from J, with 18 bases in between. The germline CDR1 and CDR2 sequences are SGHAT and FQDESV (reference sequence). This CDR3 comprises 16 residues. The CDR3 here is CASSWRPLATDTEAFF. The CDR3 DNA is TGTGCCAGCAGCTGGAGACCCTTGGCTACGGACACTGAAGCTTTCTTT.

The chain employs TRBV2 and TRBJ1-2, with a weak D call TRBD1 (6 bases). The CDR3 has 13 amino acids. Trimming left V 4 bases short and J 2 bases short, with 8 bases between. Germline loops: CDR1 SNHLY, CDR2 FYNNEI. DNA of the CDR3: TGTGCCAGCAGTGCGACAGGAAACTATGGCTACACCTTC. Protein: CASSATGNYGYTF.

About this clonotype itself: This may be a read error: a much more frequent sequence differs by one nucleotide. The gene calls are TRBV6-1 and TRBJ2-5; TRBD1 aligns across 8 bases. This CDR3 has 15 residues. Germline assignment: CDR1 MNHNS and CDR2 SASEGT. Here the CDR3 reads CASSRQGAYQETQCF. The CDR3 region has the DNA TGTGCCAGCAGCCGCCAGGGGGCGTACCAAGAGACCCAGTGCTTC.

V usage is TRBV7-6 and J usage is TRBJ1-1, with 7 bases fitting TRBD1. J lost 6 bases, V lost 5 bases, and 9 bases had no gene match. The CDR3 is 14 residues long. Looked up from germline, CDR1 is SGHVS and CDR2 is FNYEAQ. The CDR3 region is CASSQGQIVAEAFF. DNA of the CDR3: TGTGCCAGCAGCCAGGGACAGATCGTCGCTGAAGCTTTCTTT.

The chain has TRBV20-1 and TRBJ1-6, with D possibly being TRBD1 (5 bases). CDR3 length equals 14 residues. Germline CDR1 is DFQATT and CDR2 is SNEGSKA (reference sequence). V was trimmed by 8 bases and J by 9 bases, leaving 20 bases between them. CDR3 sequence reads: CSTRGGSPGSPLHF. The DNA of the CDR3 is TGCAGTACTCGCGGGGGGTCGCCCGGTTCACCCCTCCACTTT.

At least ten counts were recorded for this clonotype. The chain is built from TRBV7-2 and TRBJ1-4, with a possible D match to TRBD1 (6 bases). Trimming shortened V by 8 bases and J by 3 bases, and 10 bases separated the two germline ends. The CDR3 has 13 amino acids. Germline CDR1 is SGHTA and CDR2 is FQGNSA. CDR3: CASGQSPNEKLFF. In DNA, the CDR3 is TGTGCCAGCGGACAGTCCCCTAATGAAAAACTGTTTTTT.

This chain joins TRBV7-2 and TRBJ2-7, with TRBD1 matching 7 bases. J was trimmed by 3 bases and V by 3 bases; bases with no gene match: 5. This CDR3 is built from 14 residues. In germline, CDR1 is SGHTA, CDR2 FQGNSA. The chain's CDR3 is CASSFQGQNYEQYF. The CDR3 coding sequence is TGTGCCAGCAGCTTCCAGGGACAGAACTACGAGCAGTACTTC.

The CDR3 here is CASSLGRPDEQYF. The DNA of the CDR3 is TGTGCCAGCAGCTTAGGGAGGCCCGACGAGCAGTACTTC. V is TRBV7-8 and J is TRBJ2-7, with D maybe TRBD2 (5 bases). Germline values: CDR1 SGHVS, CDR2 FQNEAQ. The CDR3 loop spans 13 amino acids. V was cut by 1 base and J by 5 bases, with 9 bases left in between.

This clonotype appeared a few times. This rearrangement joins TRBV19 to TRBJ1-2; perhaps TRBD1 as D (6 bases). Germline V lookup: CDR1 LNHDA, CDR2 SQIVND (reference sequence). The CDR3 extends over 15 amino acids. V lost 5 bases to trimming and J lost 2 bases, with 15 bases between them. CDR3 sequence reads: CASSDTGLRNYGYTF. The CDR3, as DNA: TGTGCCAGTAGTGACACAGGGTTAAGGAACTATGGCTACACCTTC.

This clonotype appeared a few times. This CDR3 is CSVVRDRGAEAFF. The CDR3 region has the DNA TGCAGCGTGGTCCGCGACAGGGGCGCTGAAGCTTTCTTT. This sequence joins TRBV29-1 and TRBJ1-1; TRBD1 matches at 8 bases. V was pared by 6 bases and J by 6 bases, with 9 bases of the junction left unmatched. Germline CDR1 is SQVTM and CDR2 is ANQGSEA. This CDR3 has 13 residues. Filled out from reference TRBV29-1 and TRBJ1-1, the complete variable domain reads SAVISQKPSRDICQRGTSLTIQCQVDSQVTMMFWYRQQPGQSLTLIATANQGSEATYESGFVIDKFPISRPNLTFSTLTVSNMSPEDSSIYLCSVVRDRGAEAFFGQGTRLTVV.

In this sample, this clonotype turned up many times. The gene calls are TRBV6-2 or TRBV6-3 and TRBJ2-3; TRBD1 agrees at 10 bases. The CDR3 length is 20 residues. V lost 1 base to trimming and J lost 6 bases; unmatched junction nucleotides: 19. CDR1 is MNHEY and CDR2 is SVGEGT in the germline V gene. CDR3 loop: CASSYFGGQGTNRGVDTQYF. CDR3 in DNA: TGTGCCAGCAGTTACTTTGGGGGACAGGGGACCAATAGGGGGGTGGATACGCAGTATTTT.

J is TRBJ1-1 and V is TRBV10-3, with a tentative D call TRBD1 (6 bases). From germline, CDR1 is ENHRY and CDR2 SYGVKD. The length of the CDR3 is 17 residues. V was trimmed by 3 bases and J by 3 bases, leaving 20 bases between them. The CDR3 protein is CAISDPVKQGLDTEAFF. CDR3 DNA sequence: TGTGCCATCAGTGATCCAGTAAAACAGGGTCTGGACACTGAAGCTTTCTTT.

V is TRBV7-9 and J is TRBJ2-7; TRBD1 aligns across 10 bases. Germline V CDR1 and CDR2: SEHNR, FQNEAQ (reference sequence). With 5 bases clipped from V and 0 bases from J, the junction kept 4 bases outside the gene matches. The CDR3 sequence is 15 residues long. Here the CDR3 DNA reads TGTGCCAGCAGCAGACAGGGGGCTTCCTCCTACGAGCAGTACTTC. It translates to CASSRQGASSYEQYF.

V gene TRBV7-8 combines with J gene TRBJ2-7; 7 nucleotides match TRBD1. After removal of 7 bases from V and 3 bases from J, the junction contained 3 bases not matched to a gene. The CDR3 covers 12 residues. Germline assignment: CDR1 SGHVS and CDR2 FQNEAQ. This chain's CDR3 is CASTGQDYEQYF. The DNA of the CDR3 is TGTGCCAGCACAGGACAGGACTACGAGCAGTACTTC.

The chain carries TRBV19 and TRBJ2-7, with D hard to call. Per germline, CDR1 LNHDA and CDR2 SQIVND (reference sequence). Trimming stripped 5 bases from V and 4 bases from J, with 6 bases between. The CDR3 spans 11 residues. CDR3 DNA: TGTGCCAGTAGTTCAAATTACGAGCAGTACTTC. The encoded protein is CASSSNYEQYF.

This clonotype was counted many times. The V and J genes are TRBV11-2 and TRBJ2-1; tentatively, D is TRBD2 (6 bases). The V and J ends lost 5 bases and 5 bases respectively, with 19 bases between them. CDR1 and CDR2 from the germline V gene are SGHAT and FQNNGV. The CDR3 totals 16 residues. The CDR3 sequence: CASSGKTGTPDNEQFF. CDR3 in DNA: TGTGCCAGCAGCGGGAAAACCGGGACTCCCGACAATGAGCAGTTCTTC.

The chain carries TRBV15 and TRBJ2-2; 8 positions agree with TRBD1. V was clipped by 1 base and J by 0 bases; unmatched bases: 1. Germline V gives CDR1 LNHNV, CDR2 YYDKDF (reference sequence). This CDR3 has 16 amino acids. The CDR3, as DNA: TGTGCCACCAGCAGAGGGGGACAGGCGAACACCGGGGAGCTGTTTTTT. Encoded protein: CATSRGGQANTGELFF.

The table lists this clonotype with many counts. This may arise from a read error, as a much more abundant clone is one base away. The rearrangement links TRBV2 to TRBJ2-1; D is possibly TRBD2 (5 bases). The CDR3 is 14 residues long. Germline V gene sequence: CDR1 SNHLY, CDR2 FYNNEI. CDR3 sequence: CASSEVSSDNERFF. In DNA form, the CDR3 reads TGTGCCAGCAGTGAAGTTAGTAGCGACAATGAGCGGTTCTTC. The complete variable domain, with remaining parts taken from reference TRBV2 and TRBJ2-1, reads EPEVTQTPSHQVTQMGQEVILRCVPISNHLYFYWYRQILGQKVEFLVSFYNNEISEKSEIFDDQFSVERPDGSNFTLKIRSTKLEDSAMYFCASSEVSSDNERFFGPGTRLTVL.

The V call is TRBV10-3, the J call TRBJ1-5; D unclear. The length of the CDR3 is 15 residues. Trimming removed 10 bases from V and 1 base from J, with 17 bases in between. In germline, CDR1 is ENHRY, CDR2 SYGVKD. CDR3 amino acids: CATRSRAESNQPQHF. The CDR3 DNA reads as TGTGCCACCAGGAGTCGTGCGGAGAGCAATCAGCCCCAGCATTTT.

Concerning this clonotype itself: A much larger clone differs by one base, so this may be a read error. This sequence joins TRBV6-2 or TRBV6-3 and TRBJ1-2, with 8 bases that match TRBD1. The germline CDR1 and CDR2 sequences are MNHEY and SVGEGT. The CDR3 covers 15 residues. Written as DNA, the CDR3 is TGTGCCAGCAGTTCCGGACAGGGTCTCAACTATGGCTTCACCTTC. Its protein is CASSSGQGLNYGFTF.

The rearrangement links TRBV10-3 to TRBJ1-1, with unresolved D. In germline, CDR1 is ENHRY, CDR2 SYGVKD. The CDR3 totals 11 residues. V lost 3 bases and J 7 bases, leaving 6 bases between the germline ends. This CDR3 is CAISDVGEAFF. The CDR3 bases are TGTGCCATCAGTGACGTGGGTGAAGCTTTCTTT.